This is a list of T cell receptor beta chains from one sample in a study of spatial heterogeneity in lung cancer. Each CDR3 protein gets one entry after TCRdb re-called the 5' RACE reads with MiXCR. The sample holds about 100,000 distinct CDR3 sequences, around 4.8% seen once. The source was lung tumor tissue, collected at surgery. The receptors derive from a male donor with early-stage non-small cell lung cancer. CDR3s include the opening cysteine and the closing phenylalanine or tryptophan.

j_call v_call cdr3_length cdr3_aa
TRBJ1-4 TRBV2 14 CASSEGQRNEKLFF
TRBJ1-5 TRBV27 15 CASSLSYRVYQPQHF
TRBJ1-6 TRBV7-6 15 CASSLGGSYNSPLHF
TRBJ2-7 TRBV20-1 13 CSARDPRWGEQYF
TRBJ1-1 TRBV5-1 16 CASSQNRDNRNTEAFF
TRBJ1-6 TRBV12-3/TRBV12-4 13 CATRAGVGSPLHF
TRBJ2-5 TRBV3-1 15 CASSQRSGGQETQYF
TRBJ1-5 TRBV5-1 13 CASSPAGEQPQHF
TRBJ2-3 TRBV6-6 14 CASSSAGYTGTQYF
TRBJ1-6 TRBV3-1 13 CASSQDRHSPLHF
TRBJ1-1 TRBV5-5 12 CASSSPGSEAFF
TRBJ2-7 TRBV11-2 12 CASSPPSYEQYF
TRBJ2-3 TRBV6-6 16 CASSRAWTGGSDTQYF
TRBJ2-2 TRBV4-1 16 CASSQEPGGPTGELFF
TRBJ2-3 TRBV6-1 16 CASRARGGGGTDTQYF
TRBJ1-6 TRBV5-1 14 CASSLELGDSPLHF
TRBJ1-1 TRBV10-2 13 CASRGPSNTEAFF
TRBJ2-3 TRBV20-1 12 CSARDDADTQYF
TRBJ1-6 TRBV12-3/TRBV12-4 14 CASSLGDFNSPLHF
TRBJ1-2 TRBV10-3 14 CAISDRGGAFGYTF
TRBJ2-3 TRBV5-1 14 CASREGLAVYTQYF
TRBJ2-7 TRBV5-4 14 CASSLDGDLGVQYF
TRBJ2-5 TRBV11-2 14 CASSLGPGAETQYF
TRBJ1-5 TRBV6-1 13 CASNLNGYQPQHF